One sample yielded the 30 T cell receptor beta chains listed below, sequenced in a study of blood T cell repertoires in COVID-19. The repertoire was sequenced with immunoSEQ multiplex PCR; TCRdb's copy has only in-frame clones and lacks some. Of hundreds of thousands of clones listed, 87% are singletons. The specimen sequenced was peripheral blood. These receptors all come from a woman aged 45 to 65 who had recovered from COVID-19.

V is TRBV28 and J is TRBJ2-7, with TRBD2 matching 9 bases. CDR3 length: 13 amino acids. The germline gives CDR1 MDHEN, CDR2 SYDVKM. Trimming removed 6 bases from V and 4 bases from J; junction bases left unmatched: 4. CDR3 DNA sequence: TGTGCCAGCAGGACTAGCGGTTTATACGAGCAGTACTTC. Its translation is CASRTSGLYEQYF. Variable domain in full (rest from reference TRBV28 and TRBJ2-7): DVKVTQSSRYLVKRTGEKVFLECVQDMDHENMFWYRQDPGLGLRLIYFSYDVKMKEKGDIPEGYSVSREKKERFSLILESASTNQTSMYLCASRTSGLYEQYFGPGTRLTVT.

V and J are TRBV9 and TRBJ2-5; D possibly corresponds to TRBD2 (5 bases). CDR1 is SGDLS, CDR2 YYNGEE, per germline. V dropped 4 bases and J dropped 0 bases, with 13 bases sitting between them. This CDR3 region has 15 residues. The CDR3 loop reads CASSLYGKHQETQYF. In nucleotides, the CDR3 is TGTGCCAGCAGCTTGTACGGGAAGCACCAAGAGACCCAGTACTTC.

This clone was counted many times. The J gene is TRBJ2-7, the V gene TRBV29-1, with D perhaps matching TRBD2 (6 bases). This CDR3 has 13 residues. CDR1 is SQVTM and CDR2 is ANQGSEA in the germline V gene. With 7 bases removed from V and 4 bases from J, the gap between germline ends came to 17 bases. This chain's CDR3 is CSAEVVEGYEQYF. In nucleotides, the CDR3 is TGCAGCGCAGAAGTAGTGGAGGGGTACGAGCAGTACTTC.

The V call is TRBV7-9, the J call TRBJ1-1; 7 bases map to TRBD1. CDR1 and CDR2 (germline): SEHNR, FQNEAQ (reference sequence). The CDR3 consists of 14 residues. The junction had 7 bases not matched to a gene; V was cut back by 5 bases and J by 4 bases. CDR3 protein: CASSLQGRSTEAFF. As DNA, the CDR3 is TGTGCCAGCAGCCTACAGGGGCGCAGCACTGAAGCTTTCTTT.

This chain uses TRBV5-1 with TRBJ2-7, with a possible D match to TRBD2 (5 bases). The CDR3 loop spans 15 amino acids. Trimming removed 4 bases from V and 2 bases from J, with 16 bases in between. From germline, CDR1 is SGHRS and CDR2 YFSETQ. Written as DNA, the CDR3 is TGCGCCAGCAGCAGGAGGCCTGACGGAACCTACGAGCAGTACTTC. This translates into CASSRRPDGTYEQYF.

The V and J genes are TRBV19 and TRBJ1-3; no firm D call. V was trimmed by 3 bases and J by 4 bases, leaving 4 bases between them. CDR3 length equals 12 residues. The germline V gene has CDR1 LNHDA and CDR2 SQIVND (reference sequence). CDR3 region: CASSIEGNTIYF. DNA for the CDR3: TGTGCCAGTAGTATTGAGGGAAACACCATATATTTT.

The table lists this clone with a count of one. V is TRBV5-1 and J is TRBJ2-3, with 8 bases aligning to TRBD2. CDR1 is SGHRS and CDR2 is YFSETQ in the germline V gene. There are 16 residues in the CDR3. V lost 1 base, J lost 2 bases, and 6 bases stayed unmatched. The CDR3 sequence is CASSLRTSGFTDTQYF. The CDR3 region has the DNA TGCGCCAGCAGCTTGCGAACTAGCGGATTCACAGATACGCAGTATTTT.

This rearrangement joins TRBV6-2 or TRBV6-3 to TRBJ2-5; 10 nucleotides line up with TRBD1. Germline-derived CDR1 and CDR2 are MNHEY and SVGEGT. J was trimmed by 7 bases and V by 6 bases; bases with no gene match: 8. This CDR3 has 14 residues. The CDR3 spells CASSMGQGLGTQYF. The CDR3 nucleotides are TGTGCCAGCAGCATGGGACAGGGGCTGGGGACCCAGTACTTC.

The V call is TRBV4-3, the J call TRBJ2-7, with 9 bases fitting TRBD2. Per the germline V gene, CDR1 is LGHNA and CDR2 is YSLEER. V lost 0 bases, J lost 5 bases, and 8 bases stayed unmatched. This CDR3 region has 16 residues. The CDR3 DNA follows: TGCGCCAGCAGCCAAGATCGTGAGGGACTAGCAAACGAGCAGTACTTC. Its translation: CASSQDREGLANEQYF.

The chain couples TRBV28 to TRBJ2-1, with TRBD1 identical over 7 bases. This CDR3 contains 16 residues. Trimming took 6 bases from V and 10 from J; bases not matched to a gene: 18. CDR1 MDHEN and CDR2 SYDVKM come from the germline V gene. CDR3 protein: CASRTTGTEMMREQFF. DNA for the CDR3: TGTGCCAGCAGGACAACCGGGACAGAGATGATGAGGGAGCAGTTCTTC.

The V gene is TRBV5-1, the J gene TRBJ2-7; unclear D gene. The V gene lost 0 bases and the J gene lost 5 bases, with 18 bases spanning the gap. Germline assignment: CDR1 SGHRS and CDR2 YFSETQ. CDR3 length: 16 amino acids. For the CDR3, the DNA is TGCGCCAGCAGCTTGGCGGCGGTCGCCGTTGTCAACGAGCAGTACTTC. Amino acid sequence: CASSLAAVAVVNEQYF.

This chain uses TRBV28 with TRBJ1-2, with 10 bases identical to TRBD1. The CDR3 loop spans 15 amino acids. Germline V gene sequence: CDR1 MDHEN, CDR2 SYDVKM. J lost 7 bases, V lost 5 bases, and 10 bases had no gene match. DNA of the CDR3: TGTGCCAGCAGTCCGTCGACAGGGGGCTTGAGTGGCTACACCTTC. This encodes CASSPSTGGLSGYTF.

The rearrangement uses TRBV3-1 (or the pseudogene TRBV3-2) and TRBJ2-7, with D maybe TRBD2 (5 bases). The V and J ends lost 4 bases and 2 bases respectively, with 12 bases between them. The CDR3 has 14 residues. The germline V gene has CDR1 LGHDT and CDR2 YNNKEL (reference sequence). Written as DNA, the CDR3 is TGTGCCAGCAGCCGTGGGAGCTACACCTACGAGCAGTACTTC. This gives the protein CASSRGSYTYEQYF.

The CDR3: CAWSPLRGNTEAFF. The CDR3, as DNA: TGTGCCTGGAGTCCCCTAAGGGGGAACACTGAAGCTTTCTTT. The genes are TRBV30 and TRBJ1-1; TRBD1 might be the D (5 bases). The CDR3 extends over 14 amino acids. Trimming pared 2 bases from V and 1 base from J, leaving 11 bases between. Germline V gives CDR1 GTSNPN, CDR2 SVGIG (reference sequence).

The chain links TRBV15 to TRBJ2-7; D remains unclear. With 0 bases removed from V and 2 bases from J, the gap between germline ends came to 17 bases. Germline V lookup: CDR1 LNHNV, CDR2 YYDKDF (reference sequence). This CDR3 comprises 17 residues. Here the CDR3 DNA reads TGTGCCACCAGCAGAGATTTACAGACCTCAATCACCTACGAGCAGTACTTC. It is translated as CATSRDLQTSITYEQYF.

The chain couples TRBV5-6 to TRBJ1-2, with TRBD1 matching 8 bases. Per the germline V gene, CDR1 is SGHDT and CDR2 is YYEEEE. The V gene end was trimmed by 5 bases and the J gene end by 4 bases; junction bases not matched to a gene: 13. The CDR3 consists of 16 residues. CDR3 DNA sequence: TGTGCCAGCAGGATTCGGACAGGGCAAGTGTCCTATGGCTACACCTTC. Amino acid sequence: CASRIRTGQVSYGYTF. Full variable domain (missing parts from reference TRBV5-6 and TRBJ1-2): DAGVTQSPTHLIKTRGQQVTLRCSPKSGHDTVSWYQQALGQGPQFIFQYYEEEERQRGNFPDRFSGHQFPNYSSELNVNALLLGDSALYLCASRIRTGQVSYGYTFGSGTRLTVV.

The gene calls are TRBV25-1 and TRBJ2-7; D perhaps matches TRBD1 (5 bases). Deletions cut 5 bases from V and 2 bases from J, with 7 bases between. This CDR3 is 12 amino acids long. The germline V gene has CDR1 MGHDK and CDR2 SYGVNS. CDR3 in DNA: TGTGCCAGCAGTCAGGGCCCCTACGAGCAGTACTTC. Its protein product is CASSQGPYEQYF.

This chain links TRBV6-5 with TRBJ1-1; 8 nucleotides match TRBD1. Germline V gives CDR1 MNHEY, CDR2 SVGAGI. CDR3 length: 15 residues. V shed 7 bases and J 2 bases; nucleotides not matched to a gene: 9. The CDR3: CASTQGAEGNTEAFF. The CDR3, as DNA: TGTGCCAGCACCCAGGGGGCGGAGGGTAACACTGAAGCTTTCTTT.

The V and J genes are TRBV5-1 and TRBJ2-3; no definite D call. The V and J ends lost 0 bases and 4 bases respectively, with 9 bases between them. The CDR3 extends over 14 amino acids. Germline lookup yields CDR1 SGHRS and CDR2 YFSETQ. The CDR3 sequence: CASSLASTADTQYF. The DNA of the CDR3 is TGCGCCAGCAGCTTGGCTTCAACAGCAGATACGCAGTATTTT. Full variable domain (remainder filled in from reference TRBV5-1 and TRBJ2-3): KAGVTQTPRYLIKTRGQQVTLSCSPISGHRSVSWYQQTPGQGLQFLFEYFSETQRNKGNFPGRFSGRQFSNSRSEMNVSTLELGDSALYLCASSLASTADTQYFGPGTRLTVL.

The rearrangement links TRBV11-3 to TRBJ1-1, with a possible D match to TRBD1 (5 bases). The CDR3 totals 13 residues. V lost 5 bases and J 4 bases, leaving 11 bases between the germline ends. Germline assignment: CDR1 SGHNT and CDR2 YENEEA. CDR3 nucleotides: TGTGCCAGCAGCACAGGCTCGAGCACTGAAGCTTTCTTT. It specifies CASSTGSSTEAFF.

In this sample, this clone turned up a few times. This chain joins TRBV6-5 and TRBJ1-6, with D unresolved. V was cut by 2 bases and J by 10 bases, with 15 bases left in between. The CDR3 extends over 15 amino acids. Germline CDR1 and CDR2: MNHEY and SVGAGI. CDR3 bases: TGTGCCAGCAGTTACCTGGGTTCCCGGGGATCACCCCTCCACTTT. Translation: CASSYLGSRGSPLHF.

The V gene is TRBV6-4, the J gene TRBJ1-4, with TRBD1 identical over 8 bases. This CDR3 region has 13 residues. With V trimmed by 10 bases and J by 6 bases, 7 bases remained unmatched. Germline values: CDR1 MRHNA, CDR2 SNTAGT. The CDR3 DNA reads as TGTGCCATGCTCCGGGACAGGCATGAAAAACTGTTTTTT. Translation: CAMLRDRHEKLFF.

The chain employs TRBV15 and TRBJ2-1, with D possibly matching TRBD2 (5 bases). Trimming stripped 1 base from V and 7 bases from J, with 14 bases between. This CDR3 has 15 amino acids. Germline V lookup: CDR1 LNHNV, CDR2 YYDKDF (reference sequence). The CDR3 region is CATSRGSGVGNEQFF. The DNA of the CDR3 is TGTGCCACCAGCAGAGGGAGCGGTGTAGGAAATGAGCAGTTCTTC.

The rearrangement joins TRBV2 to TRBJ1-1, with TRBD1 matching over 12 bases. The germline gives CDR1 SNHLY, CDR2 FYNNEI. The CDR3 sequence is 14 residues long. The V segment lost 7 bases and the J segment 5 bases; nucleotides outside the gene matches: 5. CDR3: CASTGQGAGTEAFF. The DNA for the CDR3 is TGTGCCAGCACGGGACAGGGGGCAGGAACTGAAGCTTTCTTT.

The chain joins TRBV6-5 to TRBJ2-3; no definite D call. With 5 bases removed from V and 6 bases from J, the gap between germline ends came to 12 bases. Germline CDR1 and CDR2: MNHEY and SVGAGI. The CDR3 is 13 residues long. The CDR3 DNA sequence: TGTGCCAGCAGTCTGAGATTTTGGGATACGCAGTATTTT. It yields the protein CASSLRFWDTQYF.

This chain uses TRBV9 with TRBJ2-3; possible D gene TRBD1, 5 bases. The CDR3 totals 15 residues. Trimming left V 2 bases short and J 0 bases short, with 10 bases between. Germline CDR1 is SGDLS and CDR2 is YYNGEE. CDR3 DNA: TGTGCCAGCAGCGTTAGACAGCCAAGCACAGATACGCAGTATTTT. Translating it yields CASSVRQPSTDTQYF.

The V and J genes are TRBV19 and TRBJ2-6, with 7 bases that match TRBD1. CDR1 and CDR2 from the germline V gene are LNHDA and SQIVND (reference sequence). Germline trimming cut 5 bases from V and 2 bases from J; bases unmatched to any gene: 9. The CDR3 spans 17 residues. CDR3 region: CASSAPTGRAGANVLTF. The CDR3 bases are TGTGCCAGTAGTGCTCCGACAGGGCGGGCTGGGGCCAACGTCCTGACTTTC. The full variable domain, in which reference TRBV19 and TRBJ2-6 provide the parts outside the CDR3, is DGGITQSPKYLFRKEGQNVTLSCEQNLNHDAMYWYRQDPGQGLRLIYYSQIVNDFQKGDIAEGYSVSREKKESFPLTVTSAQKNPTAFYLCASSAPTGRAGANVLTFGAGSRLTVL.

The chain joins TRBV6-2 or TRBV6-3 to TRBJ1-2; D is undetermined. This CDR3 is 14 amino acids long. Trimming took 2 bases from V and 4 from J, leaving 11 bases between them. The V gene's germline CDR1 is MNHEY and CDR2 SVGEGT. In DNA form, the CDR3 reads TGTGCCAGCAGTTACGGGCCGGCCATCTATGGCTACACCTTC. Amino acid sequence: CASSYGPAIYGYTF.

The chain couples TRBV6-5 to TRBJ2-3; 11 nucleotides match TRBD2. CDR1 is MNHEY and CDR2 is SVGAGI in the germline V gene. Trimming took 6 bases from V and 3 from J; bases not matched to a gene: 5. CDR3 length: 15 residues. The CDR3 loop reads CASRTTSGATDTQYF. Here the CDR3 DNA reads TGTGCCAGCAGGACGACTAGCGGGGCAACAGATACGCAGTATTTT.

The chain is built from TRBV18 and TRBJ2-7, with 13 bases aligning to TRBD2. The CDR3 totals 15 residues. V dropped 4 bases and J dropped 4; count of bases not matched to a gene: 4. The germline CDR1 and CDR2 sequences are KGHSH and LQKENI. CDR3 sequence reads: CASSRRTSGRYEQYF. The CDR3 coding sequence is TGTGCCAGCTCACGACGGACTAGCGGGAGATACGAGCAGTACTTC.